This T cell receptor (beta chain) comes out of a study of blood T cells in healthy people across ages. Study information: Template switching caught about one barcoded beta molecule for each two T cells.

Samples each yielded at least 5.5 micrograms of total RNA. The CDR3 sequence is 13 residues long. Per the germline V gene, CDR1 is LGHNA and CDR2 is YSLEER. Trimming pared 0 bases from V and 7 bases from J, leaving 6 bases between. Primers used in a second PCR of about 6 to 11 cycles were a sample-barcoded 5' primer and a J-beta primer mix. TCRdb reprocessed the 5' RACE reads with MiXCR, giving one entry per CDR3 protein. The sample shows 1.5 million to 2 million distinct CDR3 sequences, around 48% of them seen only once. This TCR came from a woman aged 40 to 50 in good health. The gene calls are TRBV4-3 and TRBJ1-4; D remains ambiguous. Input material: blood. CDR3 residues: CASSQDLAEKLFF. For the CDR3, the DNA is TGCGCCAGCAGCCAAGATCTGGCTGAAAAACTGTTTTTT.